What follows describes a single T cell receptor (beta chain). The antigen is undetermined. The sample originates from a study of CD4 T cells in relation to SARS-CoV-2 and coronaviruses. On the study more broadly: The negative reference was HIV-1 Nef peptide pool or peptide-free culture.

Clones were sequenced by immunoSEQ multiplex PCR, and TCRdb holds only the in-frame ones, with some missing. The sample lists about 21,000 clones; roughly 79% were seen once. Germline V gene sequence: CDR1 GTSNPN, CDR2 SVGIG (reference sequence). V lost 8 bases and J lost 5; bases outside the gene matches: 6. The CDR3 sequence is 12 residues long. Before the COVID-19 pandemic, during about 2010-2018, CD4+ T cells were taken from unexposed donors. CD4+ T cells were isolated from the cells after around 10 days of culture. As cell numbers allowed, unexposed-donor CD4+ T cells faced SARS-CoV-2 S/N and four cold-coronavirus spikes.

Sequencing was performed on CD4+ T cells from PBMCs, cultured in vitro. The sequence was collected from a human donor in good health. V usage is TRBV30 and J usage is TRBJ2-7, with 10 bases identical to TRBD1. The CDR3 here is CAARDRGDEQYF. The CDR3 coding sequence is TGTGCCGCCCGGGACAGGGGTGACGAGCAGTACTTC.